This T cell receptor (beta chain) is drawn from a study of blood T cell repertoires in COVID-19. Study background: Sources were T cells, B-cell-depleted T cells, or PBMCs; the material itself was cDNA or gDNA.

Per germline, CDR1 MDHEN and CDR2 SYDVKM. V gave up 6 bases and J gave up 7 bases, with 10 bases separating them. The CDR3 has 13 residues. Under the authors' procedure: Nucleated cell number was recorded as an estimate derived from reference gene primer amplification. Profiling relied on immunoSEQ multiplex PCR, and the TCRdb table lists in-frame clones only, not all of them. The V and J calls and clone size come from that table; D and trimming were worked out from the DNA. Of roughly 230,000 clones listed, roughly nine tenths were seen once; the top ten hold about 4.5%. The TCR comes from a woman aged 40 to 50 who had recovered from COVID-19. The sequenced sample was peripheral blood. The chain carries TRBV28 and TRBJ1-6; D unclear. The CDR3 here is CASSGEGNSPLHF. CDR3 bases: TGTGCCAGCAGCGGGGAGGGAAATTCACCCCTCCACTTT.